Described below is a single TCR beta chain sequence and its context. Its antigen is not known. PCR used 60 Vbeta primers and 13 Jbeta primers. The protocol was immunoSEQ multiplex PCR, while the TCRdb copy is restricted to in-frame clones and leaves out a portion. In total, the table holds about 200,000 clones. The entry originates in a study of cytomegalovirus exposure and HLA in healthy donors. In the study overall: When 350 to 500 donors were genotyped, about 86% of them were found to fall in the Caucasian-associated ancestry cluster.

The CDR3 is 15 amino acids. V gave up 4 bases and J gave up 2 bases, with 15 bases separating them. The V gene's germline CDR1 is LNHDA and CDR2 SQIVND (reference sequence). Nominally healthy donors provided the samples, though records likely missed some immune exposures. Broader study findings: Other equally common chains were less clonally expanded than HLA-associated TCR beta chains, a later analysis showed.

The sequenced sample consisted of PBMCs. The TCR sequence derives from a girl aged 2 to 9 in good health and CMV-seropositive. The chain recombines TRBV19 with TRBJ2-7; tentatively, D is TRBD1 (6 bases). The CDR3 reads CASSSSPDRTYEQYF. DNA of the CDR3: TGTGCCAGTAGTAGCTCCCCGGACAGAACCTACGAGCAGTACTTC.